The next 19 T cell receptor beta chains were all read from a single sample in a study of T cells after yellow fever vaccination. TCRdb fed the 5' RACE reads into MiXCR, producing one record per CDR3 protein. In the table there are a few hundred thousand distinct CDR3 sequences, roughly 19% of which are singletons. This specimen was PBMCs, taken 15 days after the yellow fever booster vaccination. These receptors were obtained from a man under 40 who received the YFV17D yellow fever vaccine.

This chain connects TRBV25-1 to TRBJ2-7; 7 nucleotides match TRBD2. This CDR3 has 14 amino acids. With V trimmed by 5 bases and J by 2 bases, 6 bases remained unmatched. Germline V gene sequence: CDR1 MGHDK, CDR2 SYGVNS. CDR3 nucleotide sequence: TGTGCCAGCAGTAGGGGACTAATGGCCTACGAGCAGTACTTC. Protein sequence: CASSRGLMAYEQYF.

This clonotype turned up a few times. CDR3 residues: CASSQGGRTEAFF. The CDR3 DNA is TGTGCCAGCAGCCAAGGCGGGAGGACTGAAGCTTTCTTT. The chain links TRBV3-1 to TRBJ1-1; unclear D gene. Trimming took off 1 base at V and 5 bases at J, with 8 bases between the two ends. The CDR3 runs 13 residues. Germline-derived CDR1 and CDR2 are LGHDT and YNNKEL (reference sequence). The variable domain in full, completed from reference TRBV3-1 and TRBJ1-1, reads DTAVSQTPKYLVTQMGNDKSIKCEQNLGHDTMYWYKQDSKKFLKIMFSYNNKELIINETVPNRFSPKSPDKAHLNLHINSLELGDSAVYFCASSQGGRTEAFFGQGTRLTVV.

The chain is built from TRBV25-1 and TRBJ2-1; no definite D call. This CDR3 comprises 13 residues. V was clipped by 4 bases and J by 6 bases, with 10 bases between them. Germline lookup yields CDR1 MGHDK and CDR2 SYGVNS. DNA for the CDR3: TGTGCCAGCAGTGCTCCGGTTGGCAATGAGCAGTTCTTC. Encoded protein: CASSAPVGNEQFF.

J is TRBJ2-6 and V is TRBV6-5; D gene ambiguous. Deletions cut 2 bases from V and 0 bases from J, with 5 bases between. Germline V CDR1 and CDR2: MNHEY, SVGAGI. CDR3 length equals 15 residues. This CDR3 reads CASSYGASGANVLTF. CDR3 sequence (DNA): TGTGCCAGCAGTTACGGCGCCTCTGGGGCCAACGTCCTGACTTTC.

This clonotype was detected only a few times. The rearrangement joins TRBV20-1 to TRBJ2-3; TRBD1 might be the D (6 bases). The CDR3 length is 11 residues. The germline gives CDR1 DFQATT, CDR2 SNEGSKA (reference sequence). CDR3 sequence reads: CRGASTDTQYF. The CDR3 bases are TGCAGGGGGGCTAGCACAGATACGCAGTATTTT.

The V gene is TRBV7-2, the J gene TRBJ2-3; 12 bases are a match to TRBD2. Germline trimming cut 5 bases from V and 7 bases from J; bases unmatched to any gene: 4. Germline V lookup: CDR1 SGHTA, CDR2 FQGNSA. The CDR3 spans 14 residues. The CDR3 DNA follows: TGTGCCAGCAGCCCGACTAGCGGGAGCTATACGCAGTATTTT. Translation: CASSPTSGSYTQYF.

This chain connects TRBV11-1 to TRBJ2-1, with 9 bases fitting TRBD2. Unmatched junction bases numbered 15, after V lost 3 bases and J lost 0 bases. Germline loops: CDR1 SGHAT, CDR2 FQDESV (reference sequence). CDR3 length: 20 amino acids. In DNA form, the CDR3 reads TGTGCCAGCAGCTTTCCGCTAGCGGGAATCCAACTGACCTCCTACAATGAGCAGTTCTTC. It codes for CASSFPLAGIQLTSYNEQFF. Full variable domain (rest looked up from reference TRBV11-1 and TRBJ2-1): EAEVAQSPRYKITEKSQAVAFWCDPISGHATLYWYRQILGQGPELLVQFQDESVVDDSQLPKDRFSAERLKGVDSTLKIQPAELGDSAMYLCASSFPLAGIQLTSYNEQFFGPGTRLTVL.

There are a few counts of this clonotype. CDR3 DNA: TGTGCCAGCACCCCAGTATCGGGCACAGATACGCAGTATTTT. Amino acids: CASTPVSGTDTQYF. The chain is built from TRBV27 and TRBJ2-3, with D unresolved. Germline CDR1 is MNHEY and CDR2 is SMNVEV (reference sequence). The CDR3 is 14 amino acids. Trimming cost V 7 bases and J 1 base, with 12 bases left between them.

The chain joins TRBV28 to TRBJ2-1; the D is unclear. This CDR3 is built from 14 residues. The V end was cut by 3 bases, the J end by 4 bases, with 10 bases between. Germline lookup yields CDR1 MDHEN and CDR2 SYDVKM. The CDR3 DNA sequence: TGTGCCAGCAGTTTTAGCATCTCGTACAATGAGCAGTTCTTC. As protein: CASSFSISYNEQFF.

This chain joins TRBV2 and TRBJ2-5, with 9 positions matching TRBD2. V was pared by 6 bases and J by 5 bases, with 10 bases of the junction left unmatched. The CDR3 length is 15 residues. Germline CDR1 is SNHLY and CDR2 is FYNNEI. CDR3 loop: CASRRTDSGSETQYF. The CDR3 bases are TGTGCCAGCAGAAGGACAGATAGCGGGAGCGAGACCCAGTACTTC.

This chain connects TRBV11-2 to TRBJ2-7; TRBD2 aligns across 14 bases. The germline V gene encodes CDR1 SGHAT and CDR2 FQNNGV. CDR3 length equals 21 residues. Trimming took 3 bases from V and 2 from J; bases not matched to a gene: 18. CDR3: CASSFSRKGLAGASSPYEQYF. In DNA form, the CDR3 reads TGTGCCAGCAGCTTCTCCAGAAAGGGACTAGCGGGAGCGAGCTCCCCCTACGAGCAGTACTTC.

This clonotype was observed a single time. J is TRBJ2-2 and V is TRBV4-2; weak D call: TRBD1 (6 bases). The CDR3 runs 16 residues. The V end lost 4 bases, the J end lost 0 bases, and 12 bases lay between the germline ends. CDR1 and CDR2 from the germline V gene are LGHNA and YNFKEQ. CDR3: CASSPQGTSNTGELFF. For the CDR3, the DNA is TGTGCCAGCAGCCCACAAGGGACATCGAACACCGGGGAGCTGTTTTTT.

This clonotype appeared a few times. V is TRBV29-1 and J is TRBJ2-3; 8 nucleotides agree with TRBD2. The CDR3 runs 14 residues. Germline V gene sequence: CDR1 SQVTM, CDR2 ANQGSEA. Trimming took 3 bases from V and 4 from J; bases not matched to a gene: 6. DNA of the CDR3: TGCAGCGTTGATGGGACTAGTCTCTCAGATACGCAGTATTTT. Translation gives CSVDGTSLSDTQYF.

The rearrangement links TRBV12-3 or TRBV12-4 to TRBJ2-3; D is undetermined. This CDR3 has 13 amino acids. The V end lost 3 bases, the J end lost 4 bases, and 8 bases lay between the germline ends. The CDR3 sequence is CASSFNQADTQYF. The DNA for the CDR3 is TGTGCCAGCAGTTTCAACCAGGCAGATACGCAGTATTTT.

This clonotype was counted only a few times. V and J are TRBV3-1 and TRBJ2-7; tentatively, D is TRBD2 (6 bases). This CDR3 spans 13 amino acids. CDR1 is LGHDT and CDR2 is YNNKEL in the germline V gene (reference sequence). Between the trimmed V and J ends, which lost 1 base and 7 bases, there was a span of 11 bases. The DNA for the CDR3 is TGTGCCAGCAGCCAAGTCACTGCGGGGGAGCAGTACTTC. It translates to CASSQVTAGEQYF.

In its sample, this clonotype was seen a few times. This rearrangement joins TRBV6-1 to TRBJ1-2; D gene ambiguous. CDR3 length equals 13 residues. Trimming pared 6 bases from V and 0 bases from J, leaving 8 bases between. CDR1 and CDR2 (germline): MNHNS, SASEGT. The CDR3 region is CASRASTNYGYTF. CDR3 nucleotides: TGTGCCAGCAGGGCCAGCACTAACTATGGCTACACCTTC.

This clonotype has more than one count but fewer than ten. The rearrangement links TRBV20-1 to TRBJ2-1; D may be TRBD1 (5 bases). Germline V gives CDR1 DFQATT, CDR2 SNEGSKA (reference sequence). This CDR3 has 13 amino acids. V dropped 3 bases and J dropped 4 bases, with 10 bases sitting between them. The CDR3 loop is CSASQDRYNEQFF. The CDR3 DNA follows: TGCAGTGCTAGCCAAGACAGATACAATGAGCAGTTCTTC.

There are a few counts of this clonotype. J is TRBJ2-1 and V is TRBV20-1; 8 bases line up with TRBD2. The V segment lost 6 bases and the J segment 9 bases; nucleotides outside the gene matches: 16. The CDR3 is made up of 15 amino acids. The germline gives CDR1 DFQATT, CDR2 SNEGSKA (reference sequence). Here the CDR3 DNA reads TGCAGTGCGCCTGACCCCCAGCGGGAGTCTTTTGAGCAGTTCTTC. Translation gives CSAPDPQRESFEQFF.

The chain combines TRBV18 with TRBJ2-3; D is perhaps TRBD1 or TRBD2 (5 bases each). V lost 4 bases and J 0 bases, leaving 8 bases between the germline ends. In germline, CDR1 is KGHSH, CDR2 LQKENI. The CDR3 covers 14 residues. Here the CDR3 reads CASSRGRSTDTQYF. As DNA, the CDR3 is TGTGCCAGCTCACGGGGACGGAGCACAGATACGCAGTATTTT.